One sample yielded the 16 T cell receptor beta chains listed below, sequenced in a study of shared clonotypes between healthy human individuals. Method: immunoSEQ multiplex PCR; TCRdb's copy keeps in-frame clones and lacks some. The table records approximately 2,300,000 clones, 80% to 95% of them present only once. Sequencing was performed on naive CD4+ T cells from PBMCs. The subset denotes: CD45RA+ positively selected. Receptors originate from a man aged 18 to 30 in good health. Some clones in this sample may be carry-over from other donors' samples.

Only one count was recorded for this clone. The rearrangement uses TRBV19 and TRBJ2-7; D gene uncertain. The CDR3 is 11 amino acids. Trimming left V 4 bases short and J 3 bases short, with 4 bases between. The germline gives CDR1 LNHDA, CDR2 SQIVND (reference sequence). The CDR3 spells CASSNYYEQYF. DNA for the CDR3: TGTGCCAGTAGTAATTACTACGAGCAGTACTTC.

The chain is built from TRBV18 and TRBJ1-1; no firm D call. Germline V gene lookup returns CDR1 KGHSH and CDR2 LQKENI. The CDR3 runs to 15 residues. The ends were cut back, 3 bases at V and 5 bases at J, with 16 bases in the middle. Written as DNA, the CDR3 is TGTGCCAGCTCACCTAATACGAAGGGCTTGACTGAAGCTTTCTTT. It is translated as CASSPNTKGLTEAFF.

The chain couples TRBV5-1 to TRBJ1-2; maybe TRBD1 (5 bases). V dropped 3 bases and J dropped 7 bases, with 19 bases sitting between them. Germline lookup yields CDR1 SGHRS and CDR2 YFSETQ. CDR3 length equals 15 residues. DNA of the CDR3: TGCGCCAGCAGCTCCTATATCGGGCAGGGTCCTGGCTACACCTTC. Its protein is CASSSYIGQGPGYTF.

This chain connects TRBV28 to TRBJ1-2, with D unclear. Trimming took 5 bases from V and 8 from J, leaving 21 bases between them. This CDR3 spans 15 amino acids. Germline V gene sequence: CDR1 MDHEN, CDR2 SYDVKM. CDR3 sequence (DNA): TGTGCCAGCAGTCCTTCAGGCCGGGAAAGATCGGGCTACACCTTC. Residues: CASSPSGRERSGYTF.

The chain couples TRBV5-1 to TRBJ2-7; possible D gene TRBD1, 5 bases. Trimming cost V 4 bases and J 4 bases, with 15 bases left between them. This CDR3 has 14 amino acids. The germline CDR1 and CDR2 sequences are SGHRS and YFSETQ. CDR3 nucleotide sequence: TGCGCCAGCAGCGTGGACACCGGTCGTTACGAGCAGTACTTC. Translation gives CASSVDTGRYEQYF.

The chain links TRBV11-2 to TRBJ2-3, with 7 bases fitting TRBD2. The CDR3 contains 16 residues. From germline, CDR1 is SGHAT and CDR2 FQNNGV. The V gene end was trimmed by 6 bases and the J gene end by 4 bases; junction bases not matched to a gene: 13. This CDR3 reads CASSFSPRGIADTQYF. The CDR3, as DNA: TGTGCCAGCAGTTTTTCCCCGCGGGGGATAGCAGATACGCAGTATTTT.

This clone was observed a handful of times. The V and J genes are TRBV28 and TRBJ1-2; perhaps TRBD1 as D (5 bases). CDR3 length equals 12 residues. Germline V gene sequence: CDR1 MDHEN, CDR2 SYDVKM. V shed 8 bases and J shed 4 bases, with 11 bases lying between them. The CDR3 is CASFRGGYGYTF. DNA of the CDR3: TGTGCCAGCTTCCGGGGGGGCTATGGCTACACCTTC.

This clone was seen a single time. The V call is TRBV2, the J call TRBJ1-4, with D hard to call. V was pared by 2 bases and J by 5 bases, with 9 bases between. The CDR3 runs to 14 residues. The germline CDR1 and CDR2 sequences are SNHLY and FYNNEI. CDR3 sequence (DNA): TGTGCCAGCAGTGAACGGACCATCAATGAAAAACTGTTTTTT. It is translated as CASSERTINEKLFF. Based on the CDR3 plus reference TRBV2 and TRBJ1-4, the full variable domain is EPEVTQTPSHQVTQMGQEVILRCVPISNHLYFYWYRQILGQKVEFLVSFYNNEISEKSEIFDDQFSVERPDGSNFTLKIRSTKLEDSAMYFCASSERTINEKLFFGSGTQLSVL.

The chain employs TRBV4-1 and TRBJ2-5; unclear D gene. The J call may be incorrect, as the DNA end agrees better with TRBJ2-7. CDR3 length equals 15 residues. Germline-derived CDR1 and CDR2 are MGHRA and YSYEKL. The CDR3 DNA sequence: TGCGCCAGCAGCCACGCCCTAAACCGCCTCTACGAGCAGTACTTC. Translated, it gives CASSHALNRLYEQYF.

The chain uses TRBV30 and TRBJ1-5; TRBD1 matches at 8 bases. This CDR3 spans 13 amino acids. Germline V gives CDR1 GTSNPN, CDR2 SVGIG (reference sequence). The J segment lost 8 bases and the V segment lost 0 bases, leaving 3 bases of the junction unmatched. The CDR3 reads CAWSVQGVEPQHF. Here the CDR3 DNA reads TGTGCCTGGAGTGTACAGGGGGTGGAGCCCCAGCATTTT.

The chain couples TRBV5-4 to TRBJ2-1, with a weak D call TRBD2 (6 bases). Trimming pared 2 bases from V and 0 bases from J, leaving 9 bases between. The CDR3 consists of 15 residues. The germline gives CDR1 SGHNT, CDR2 YYREEE (reference sequence). The CDR3 DNA is TGTGCCAGCAGCTTAAGCGGGCTCTCCTACAATGAGCAGTTCTTC. As protein: CASSLSGLSYNEQFF.

The chain employs TRBV27 and TRBJ2-7; D perhaps matches TRBD2 (5 bases). The V gene lost 3 bases and the J gene lost 1 base, with 7 bases spanning the gap. This CDR3 comprises 13 residues. Germline CDR1 and CDR2: MNHEY and SMNVEV (reference sequence). CDR3 loop: CASSLKRSYEQYF. The CDR3 DNA follows: TGTGCCAGCAGTTTGAAGCGGTCCTACGAGCAGTACTTC.

The chain recombines TRBV28 with TRBJ1-1; TRBD1 agrees at 10 bases. Losses at the gene ends were 7 bases for V and 3 bases for J; bases not matched to a gene: 11. The germline V gene has CDR1 MDHEN and CDR2 SYDVKM. The length of the CDR3 is 16 residues. CDR3 sequence (DNA): TGTGCCAGCAACGTGGACAGGGGGATGGAGGACACTGAAGCTTTCTTT. Translation: CASNVDRGMEDTEAFF.

Turning to this clone: Other DNA sequences within the sample encode an identical CDR3. As DNA, the CDR3 is TGTGCCAGCAGCTTGGCAGGGAGCAATCAGCCCCAGCATTTT. Amino acid sequence: CASSLAGSNQPQHF. The gene calls are TRBV5-4 and TRBJ1-5; D is perhaps TRBD1 (5 bases). The germline gives CDR1 SGHNT, CDR2 YYREEE (reference sequence). Trimming cost V 0 bases and J 1 base, with 5 bases left between them. CDR3 size: 14 residues.

The rearrangement uses TRBV19 and TRBJ2-3; tentatively, D is TRBD2 (5 bases). The germline V gene has CDR1 LNHDA and CDR2 SQIVND (reference sequence). This CDR3 contains 13 residues. V was shortened by 5 bases and J by 2 bases, with 8 bases between the two germline ends. CDR3 region: CASSSRVTDTQYF. The CDR3 DNA follows: TGTGCCAGTAGTTCGAGGGTCACAGATACGCAGTATTTT.

This clone has a single count. J is TRBJ1-1 and V is TRBV14; D uncertain. Germline-derived CDR1 and CDR2 are SGHDN and FVKESK. CDR3 size: 13 residues. V was pared by 1 base and J by 4 bases, with 7 bases between. CDR3 protein: CASSQVPGTEAFF. For the CDR3, the DNA is TGTGCCAGCAGCCAAGTCCCGGGCACTGAAGCTTTCTTT.